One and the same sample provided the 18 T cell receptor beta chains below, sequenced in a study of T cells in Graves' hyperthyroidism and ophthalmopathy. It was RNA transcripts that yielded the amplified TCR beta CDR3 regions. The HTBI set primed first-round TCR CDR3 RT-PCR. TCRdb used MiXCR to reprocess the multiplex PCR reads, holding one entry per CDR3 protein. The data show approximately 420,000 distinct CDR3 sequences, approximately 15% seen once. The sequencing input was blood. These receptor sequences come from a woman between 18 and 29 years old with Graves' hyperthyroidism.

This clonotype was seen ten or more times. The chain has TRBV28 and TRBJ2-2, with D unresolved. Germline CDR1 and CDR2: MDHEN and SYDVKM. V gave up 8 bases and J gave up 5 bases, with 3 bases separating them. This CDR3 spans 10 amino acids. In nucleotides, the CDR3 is TGTGCCAGCGGGACCGGGGAGCTGTTTTTT. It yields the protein CASGTGELFF.

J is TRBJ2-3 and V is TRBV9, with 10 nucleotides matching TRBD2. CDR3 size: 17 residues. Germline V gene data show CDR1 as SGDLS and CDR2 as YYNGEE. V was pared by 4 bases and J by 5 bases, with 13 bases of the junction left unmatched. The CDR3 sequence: CASSTGTSERLLDTQYF. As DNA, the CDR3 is TGTGCCAGCAGCACCGGGACTAGCGAACGGTTGTTAGATACGCAGTATTTT.

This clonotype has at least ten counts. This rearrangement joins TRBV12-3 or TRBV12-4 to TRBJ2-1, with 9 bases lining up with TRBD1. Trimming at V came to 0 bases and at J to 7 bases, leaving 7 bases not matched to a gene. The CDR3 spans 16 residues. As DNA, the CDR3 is TGTGCCAGCAGTTTAGCGCCACAGGGGGCGAGGAATGAGCAGTTCTTC. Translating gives CASSLAPQGARNEQFF.

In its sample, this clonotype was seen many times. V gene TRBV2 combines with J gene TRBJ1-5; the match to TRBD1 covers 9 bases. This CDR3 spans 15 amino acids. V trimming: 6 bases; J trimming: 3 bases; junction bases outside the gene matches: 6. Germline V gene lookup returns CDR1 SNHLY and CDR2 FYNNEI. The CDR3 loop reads CASRTTGGLNQPQHF. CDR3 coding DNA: TGTGCCAGCAGAACCACAGGGGGCCTCAATCAGCCCCAGCATTTT.

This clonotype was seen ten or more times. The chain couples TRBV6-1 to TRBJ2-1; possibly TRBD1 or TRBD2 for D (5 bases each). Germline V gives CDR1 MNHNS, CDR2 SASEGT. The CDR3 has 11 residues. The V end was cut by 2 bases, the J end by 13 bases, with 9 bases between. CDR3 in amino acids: CASSEMGPQFF. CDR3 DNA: TGTGCCAGCAGTGAAATGGGACCTCAGTTCTTC.

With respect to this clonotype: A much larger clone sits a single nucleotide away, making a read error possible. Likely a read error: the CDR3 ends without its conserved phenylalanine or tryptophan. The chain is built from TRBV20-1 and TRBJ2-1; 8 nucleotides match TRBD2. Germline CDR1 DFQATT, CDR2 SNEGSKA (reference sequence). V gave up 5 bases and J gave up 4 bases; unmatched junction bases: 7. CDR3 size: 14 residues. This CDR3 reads CSACPREGYNEQFC. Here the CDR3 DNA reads TGCAGTGCTTGCCCCCGGGAGGGTTACAATGAGCAGTTCTGC.

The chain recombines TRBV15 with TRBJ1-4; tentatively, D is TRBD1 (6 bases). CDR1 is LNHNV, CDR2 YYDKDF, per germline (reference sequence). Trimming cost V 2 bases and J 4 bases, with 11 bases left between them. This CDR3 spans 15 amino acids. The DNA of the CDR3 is TGTGCCACCAGCAGACCGGGGGCGGGTAATGAAAAACTGTTTTTT. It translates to CATSRPGAGNEKLFF.

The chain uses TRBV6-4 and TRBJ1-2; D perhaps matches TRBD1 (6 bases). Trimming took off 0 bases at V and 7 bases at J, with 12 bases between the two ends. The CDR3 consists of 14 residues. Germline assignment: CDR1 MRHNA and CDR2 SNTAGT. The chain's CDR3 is CASSDSNRGGGYTF. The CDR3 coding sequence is TGTGCCAGCAGTGACTCGAATAGGGGGGGTGGCTACACCTTC.

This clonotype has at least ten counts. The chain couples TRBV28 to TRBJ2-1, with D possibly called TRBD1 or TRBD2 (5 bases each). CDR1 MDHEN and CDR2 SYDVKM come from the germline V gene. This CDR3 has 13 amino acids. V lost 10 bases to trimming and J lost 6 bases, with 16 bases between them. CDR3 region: CATKDGGFNEQFF. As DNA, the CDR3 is TGTGCCACCAAAGATGGGGGATTCAATGAGCAGTTCTTC.

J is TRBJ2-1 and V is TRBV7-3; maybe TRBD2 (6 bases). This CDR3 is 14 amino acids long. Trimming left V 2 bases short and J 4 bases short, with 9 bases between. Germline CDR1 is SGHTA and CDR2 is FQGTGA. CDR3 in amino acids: CASSLLGGYNEQFF. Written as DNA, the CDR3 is TGTGCCAGCAGCTTATTGGGGGGTTACAATGAGCAGTTCTTC.

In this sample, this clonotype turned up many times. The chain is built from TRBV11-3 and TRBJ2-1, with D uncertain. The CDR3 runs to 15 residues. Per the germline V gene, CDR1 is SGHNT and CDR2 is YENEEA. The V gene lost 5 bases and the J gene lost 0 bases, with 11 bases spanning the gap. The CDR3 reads CASSKDRHSYNEQFF. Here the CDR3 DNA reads TGTGCCAGCAGCAAGGACCGGCACTCCTACAATGAGCAGTTCTTC.

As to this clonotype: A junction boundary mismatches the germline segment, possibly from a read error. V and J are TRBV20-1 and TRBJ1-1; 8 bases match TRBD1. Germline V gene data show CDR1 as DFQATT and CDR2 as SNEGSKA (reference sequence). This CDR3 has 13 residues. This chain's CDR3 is CSAVDRVKTEASF. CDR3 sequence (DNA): TGCAGTGCGGTGGACAGGGTGAAAACTGAAGCTTCCTTT.

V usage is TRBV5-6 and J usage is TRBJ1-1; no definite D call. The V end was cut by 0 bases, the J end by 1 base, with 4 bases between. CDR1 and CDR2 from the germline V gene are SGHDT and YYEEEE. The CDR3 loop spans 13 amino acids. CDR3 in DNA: TGTGCCAGCAGCTTGGAGACGAACACTGAAGCTTTCTTT. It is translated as CASSLETNTEAFF.

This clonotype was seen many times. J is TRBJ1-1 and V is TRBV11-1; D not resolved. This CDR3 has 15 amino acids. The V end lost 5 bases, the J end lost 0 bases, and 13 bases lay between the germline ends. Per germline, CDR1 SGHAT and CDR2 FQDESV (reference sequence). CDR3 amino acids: CASSPRRSMNTEAFF. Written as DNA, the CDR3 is TGTGCCAGCAGCCCCAGGAGGAGCATGAACACTGAAGCTTTCTTT.

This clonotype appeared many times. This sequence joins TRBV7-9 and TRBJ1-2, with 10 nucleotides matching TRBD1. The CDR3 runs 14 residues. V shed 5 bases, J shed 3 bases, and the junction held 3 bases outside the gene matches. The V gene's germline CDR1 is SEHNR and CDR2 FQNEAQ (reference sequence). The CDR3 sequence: CASSPGTGDYGYTF. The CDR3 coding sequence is TGTGCCAGCAGCCCGGGGACAGGGGACTATGGCTACACCTTC.

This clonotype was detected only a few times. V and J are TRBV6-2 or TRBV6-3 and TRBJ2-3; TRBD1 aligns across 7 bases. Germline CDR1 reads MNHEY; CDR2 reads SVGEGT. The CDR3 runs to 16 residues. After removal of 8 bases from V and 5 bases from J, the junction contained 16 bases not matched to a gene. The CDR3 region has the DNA TGTGCCAGCGGCATAAAGACAGGGAGCAATGGAGATACGCAGTATTTT. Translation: CASGIKTGSNGDTQYF.

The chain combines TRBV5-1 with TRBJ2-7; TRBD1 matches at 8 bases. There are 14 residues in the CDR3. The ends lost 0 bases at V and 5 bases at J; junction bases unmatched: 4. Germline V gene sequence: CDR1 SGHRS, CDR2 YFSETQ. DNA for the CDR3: TGCGCCAGCAGCTTGGGGACAGGGAAGCACGAGCAGTACTTC. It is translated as CASSLGTGKHEQYF. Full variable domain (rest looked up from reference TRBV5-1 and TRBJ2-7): KAGVTQTPRYLIKTRGQQVTLSCSPISGHRSVSWYQQTPGQGLQFLFEYFSETQRNKGNFPGRFSGRQFSNSRSEMNVSTLELGDSALYLCASSLGTGKHEQYFGPGTRLTVT.

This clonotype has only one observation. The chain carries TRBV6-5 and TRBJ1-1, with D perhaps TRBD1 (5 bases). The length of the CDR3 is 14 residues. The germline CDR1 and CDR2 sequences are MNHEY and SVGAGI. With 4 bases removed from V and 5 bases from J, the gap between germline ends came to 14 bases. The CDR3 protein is CASSSPQGKTEAFF. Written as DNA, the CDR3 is TGTGCCAGCAGTTCGCCGCAGGGAAAAACTGAAGCTTTCTTT.